The clone carrying this TCR beta chain was counted at least ten times. This sample stems from a study of T cells in Graves' hyperthyroidism and ophthalmopathy. V lost 1 base to trimming and J lost 4 bases, with 5 bases between them. This CDR3 has 13 residues. Germline loops: CDR1 SGHTA, CDR2 FQGNSA. TCR beta CDR3 sequences were amplified from RNA transcripts. Using the HTBI primer set, a first-round RT-PCR was run on the TCR CDR3. TCRdb re-called the multiplex PCR reads through MiXCR, storing one row per CDR3 protein. The sample carries approximately 610,000 distinct CDR3 sequences, roughly 14% recorded once.

This sequence was found in a woman between 35 and 50 years old with Graves' ophthalmopathy. Source material: blood. The rearrangement uses TRBV7-2 and TRBJ2-4; D call uncertain. CDR3 protein: CASSLEQKNIQYF. The CDR3 DNA sequence: TGTGCCAGCAGCTTAGAACAGAAAAACATTCAGTACTTC.